These 29 T cell receptor beta chains came from one sample sequenced in a study of T cells expressing NK-cell markers. TCRdb reprocessed the 5' RACE reads and keeps a single row for each CDR3 protein, giving no DNA. The repertoire shows 550,000 or so distinct CDR3 sequences; the top ten hold 3% to 4.5%. Sequencing used blood T cells: a sorted CD56 or NKG2C T cell subset, CD4+ or CD8+ T cells, or bulk PBMC T cells (not recorded which). The source is a man aged 18 to 30 in good health.

The rearrangement links TRBV20-1 to TRBJ1-2. CDR1 is DFQATT, CDR2 SNEGSKA, per germline (reference sequence). This CDR3 spans 16 amino acids. The CDR3 here is CSARGTSSLAHYGYTF.

Here the CDR3 reads CASSLAGQGAGEQFF. The chain is built from TRBV7-9 and TRBJ2-1; the D gene TCRdb calls, TRBD1, cannot be checked with no DNA. The germline V gene has CDR1 SEHNR and CDR2 FQNEAQ (reference sequence). The CDR3 has 15 amino acids. Together with reference TRBV7-9 and TRBJ2-1, the CDR3 gives the full variable domain: DTGVSQNPRHKITKRGQNVTFRCDPISEHNRLYWYRQTLGQGPEFLTYFQNEAQLEKSRLLSDRFSAERPKGSFSTLEIQRTEQGDSAMYLCASSLAGQGAGEQFFGPGTRLTVL.

The chain combines TRBV15 with TRBJ2-3; the D call of TRBD1 rests on TCRdb alone, since no DNA is present to check it. CDR1 is LNHNV and CDR2 is YYDKDF in the germline V gene (reference sequence). The CDR3 totals 16 residues. CDR3 in amino acids: CATSRAPGQGADTQYF.

The chain uses TRBV7-8 and TRBJ2-7; no DNA is available, so the TRBD1 call from TCRdb remains unchecked. Germline V gene data show CDR1 as SGHVS and CDR2 as FQNEAQ. This CDR3 has 13 residues. This CDR3 reads CASTLTETYEQYF.

Here the CDR3 reads CASSLVTQGAREQYF. This sequence joins TRBV7-9 and TRBJ2-7; as DNA is missing, the TRBD1 call by TCRdb cannot be tested. Germline V gives CDR1 SEHNR, CDR2 FQNEAQ (reference sequence). The CDR3 extends over 15 amino acids.

The CDR3 reads CASSLHGGSKTQYF. The J gene is TRBJ2-5, the V gene TRBV7-9; TCRdb's assignment of TRBD2 cannot be checked, as there is no DNA. This CDR3 has 14 residues. CDR1 and CDR2 (germline): SEHNR, FQNEAQ (reference sequence).

The chain joins TRBV29-1 to TRBJ2-4; without DNA, the TCRdb call of TRBD1 cannot be checked. Germline V gives CDR1 SQVTM, CDR2 ANQGSEA. This CDR3 has 12 residues. The CDR3 reads CSVDGGTDIQYF.

This sequence joins TRBV14 and TRBJ2-1; absent DNA, TCRdb's TRBD1 call cannot be checked. Looked up from germline, CDR1 is SGHDN and CDR2 is FVKESK. The length of the CDR3 is 15 residues. The chain's CDR3 is CASSLGTRGPNEQFF. Filled out from reference TRBV14 and TRBJ2-1, the complete variable domain reads EAGVTQFPSHSVIEKGQTVTLRCDPISGHDNLYWYRRVMGKEIKFLLHFVKESKQDESGMPNNRFLAERTGGTYSTLKVQPAELEDSGVYFCASSLGTRGPNEQFFGPGTRLTVL.

The rearrangement uses TRBV6-4 and TRBJ2-3; TCRdb gives TRBD2 as the D gene, but with no DNA this cannot be confirmed. This CDR3 is 18 amino acids long. Germline CDR1 MRHNA, CDR2 SNTAGT. CDR3 sequence: CASSDYGSGGRRTDTQYF.

The rearrangement links TRBV7-2 to TRBJ1-2; the TRBD1 assignment by TCRdb is unverifiable without DNA. This CDR3 has 15 residues. The V gene's germline CDR1 is SGHTA and CDR2 FQGNSA. The CDR3 sequence is CASSLSPGTVGGYTF.

The genes are TRBV4-3 and TRBJ2-7; TCRdb gives TRBD2 as the D gene, but with no DNA this cannot be confirmed. The CDR3 loop spans 15 amino acids. Germline CDR1 is LGHNA and CDR2 is YSLEER. The CDR3 here is CASSQDLERHYEQYF.

The chain is built from TRBV6-1 and TRBJ1-5; TCRdb indicates TRBD1, and absent DNA this call remains unverified. CDR1 and CDR2 from the germline V gene are MNHNS and SASEGT. The CDR3 extends over 14 amino acids. CDR3 amino acids: CASSTGTVYQPQHF.

The V call is TRBV11-2, the J call TRBJ2-1. The CDR3 is made up of 15 amino acids. The germline gives CDR1 SGHAT, CDR2 FQNNGV. The CDR3 protein is CASSHDLSSYNEQFF.

The chain combines TRBV12-3 or TRBV12-4 with TRBJ2-5; no DNA is available, so the TRBD1 call from TCRdb remains unchecked. The CDR3 consists of 14 residues. The chain's CDR3 is CASSDRDAEETQYF.

The V call is TRBV7-9, the J call TRBJ1-2; TCRdb returns TRBD1, unconfirmable since there is no DNA. The germline V gene encodes CDR1 SEHNR and CDR2 FQNEAQ (reference sequence). This CDR3 is built from 13 residues. The CDR3 protein is CASSPGQAFGYTF.

The chain carries TRBV15 and TRBJ2-3; the TCRdb call, TRBD2, lacks DNA for checking. The CDR3 is made up of 13 amino acids. Germline V gene lookup returns CDR1 LNHNV and CDR2 YYDKDF (reference sequence). Here the CDR3 reads CATAAGGRDTQYF.

The chain combines TRBV5-1 with TRBJ2-3. CDR1 SGHRS and CDR2 YFSETQ come from the germline V gene. The CDR3 is 13 amino acids. The CDR3 reads CASTLPSTDTQYF.

V and J are TRBV6-2 or TRBV6-3 and TRBJ2-2; no DNA is available, so the TRBD1 call from TCRdb remains unchecked. This CDR3 has 14 residues. Germline V gene data show CDR1 as MNHEY and CDR2 as SVGEGT. This chain's CDR3 is CASIRVPNTGELFF.

The chain combines TRBV6-2 or TRBV6-3 with TRBJ2-7; TCRdb gives TRBD2 as the D gene, but with no DNA this cannot be confirmed. The CDR3 totals 14 residues. From germline, CDR1 is MNHEY and CDR2 SVGEGT. CDR3 residues: CASSSSVPSYEQYF.

This chain links TRBV6-2 or TRBV6-3 with TRBJ2-3; with no DNA, the TCRdb D assignment of TRBD2 cannot be verified. Germline V CDR1 and CDR2: MNHEY, SVGEGT. The CDR3 totals 16 residues. CDR3 residues: CASRKLTSGISDTQYF.

The CDR3 loop reads CASSLSETDSTDTQYF. This chain connects TRBV27 to TRBJ2-3. CDR3 length equals 16 residues. Per the germline V gene, CDR1 is MNHEY and CDR2 is SMNVEV (reference sequence).

V and J are TRBV24-1 and TRBJ2-3; checking the TCRdb D call of TRBD1 is not possible without DNA. This CDR3 spans 12 amino acids. Per the germline V gene, CDR1 is KGHDR and CDR2 is SFDVKD. This CDR3 reads CAAATGSDTQYF.

The chain employs TRBV24-1 and TRBJ2-1; TCRdb indicates TRBD2, and absent DNA this call remains unverified. This CDR3 spans 14 amino acids. Germline CDR1 and CDR2: KGHDR and SFDVKD. The CDR3 loop is CATAGGSTYNEQFF.

The chain uses TRBV7-6 and TRBJ2-7. CDR3 length: 14 residues. Germline assignment: CDR1 SGHVS and CDR2 FNYEAQ. The CDR3 loop is CASSKEYSSYEQYF. Full variable domain (outside the CDR3, taken from reference TRBV7-6 and TRBJ2-7): GAGVSQSPRYKVTKRGQDVALRCDPISGHVSLYWYRQALGQGPEFLTYFNYEAQQDKSGLPNDRFSAERPEGSISTLTIQRTEQRDSAMYRCASSKEYSSYEQYFGPGTRLTVT.

This chain links TRBV7-9 with TRBJ2-7; TCRdb reports TRBD2, a call that lacks DNA to check it against. The CDR3 covers 16 residues. Germline loops: CDR1 SEHNR, CDR2 FQNEAQ (reference sequence). CDR3: CASSLFASSGWYEQYF.

The chain links TRBV27 to TRBJ2-7; TCRdb returns TRBD1, unconfirmable since there is no DNA. CDR1 is MNHEY, CDR2 SMNVEV, per germline (reference sequence). The CDR3 totals 14 residues. CDR3 residues: CASSLTGGTYEQYF.

The chain carries TRBV29-1 and TRBJ2-3. Germline loops: CDR1 SQVTM, CDR2 ANQGSEA. The CDR3 has 14 amino acids. The CDR3 reads CSVEDFAGTDTQYF.

This chain joins TRBV7-8 and TRBJ2-1; TCRdb's assignment of TRBD2 cannot be checked, as there is no DNA. Per germline, CDR1 SGHVS and CDR2 FQNEAQ. This CDR3 has 17 residues. The CDR3 region is CASSVHGSLSSYNEQFF.

V and J are TRBV15 and TRBJ2-1; TCRdb designates TRBD1, a call that cannot be tested without DNA. The CDR3 sequence is 15 residues long. Germline CDR1 LNHNV, CDR2 YYDKDF (reference sequence). The chain's CDR3 is CATKALGQGYNEQFF.